This T cell receptor beta chain emerged from a study of blood T cells in healthy people across ages. A second about 7 to 11 cycle PCR used barcoded and J-beta primers. TCRdb itself ran the 5' RACE reads through MiXCR, one entry per CDR3 protein. The sample contains some 760,000 distinct CDR3 sequences, just under 25% of which appear only once. In germline, CDR1 is MNHNS, CDR2 SASEGT. The germline V and J ends were trimmed by 10 bases and 3 bases, with 16 bases remaining between them. The CDR3 loop spans 13 amino acids. This clonotype was counted between two and nine times. The sample was also reused in another study, on T cells of mothers and their children. That report adds: cDNA was synthesized from all extracted RNA at about 1.4 ug per reaction. Each child gave approximately 2.8 million TCR beta CDR3 reads (each mother, over 10 million).

The chain recombines TRBV6-1 with TRBJ2-7; D may be TRBD2 (5 bases). This TCR was recovered from a boy aged 5-17 years in good health. Material: blood. CDR3 bases: TGTGCCATCTACAGTGGGGAGTACTACGAGCAGTACTTC. Translated: CAIYSGEYYEQYF.